This TCR beta chain was profiled in a study of CD8 T cells in ankylosing spondylitis. In this sample, this clonotype turned up many times. Quantitative 5'-RACE with molecular barcodes generated TCR beta libraries. MiXCR was run by TCRdb on the 5' RACE reads, yielding one entry per CDR3 protein. The sample shows approximately 140,000 distinct CDR3 sequences, roughly 8.3% of them seen only once. This CDR3 is 14 amino acids long. Trimming at V came to 5 bases and at J to 6 bases, leaving 6 bases not matched to a gene. The sequenced sample consisted of synovial fluid, either unsorted or a sorted T cell fraction (not recorded which). The chain combines TRBV12-3 or TRBV12-4 with TRBJ1-1; 10 nucleotides align to TRBD1. The sequence derives from a male donor with ankylosing spondylitis. The CDR3 nucleotides are TGTGCCAGCAGTCCGGGACAGGGGAGCGCTGAAGCTTTCTTT. Translation: CASSPGQGSAEAFF.